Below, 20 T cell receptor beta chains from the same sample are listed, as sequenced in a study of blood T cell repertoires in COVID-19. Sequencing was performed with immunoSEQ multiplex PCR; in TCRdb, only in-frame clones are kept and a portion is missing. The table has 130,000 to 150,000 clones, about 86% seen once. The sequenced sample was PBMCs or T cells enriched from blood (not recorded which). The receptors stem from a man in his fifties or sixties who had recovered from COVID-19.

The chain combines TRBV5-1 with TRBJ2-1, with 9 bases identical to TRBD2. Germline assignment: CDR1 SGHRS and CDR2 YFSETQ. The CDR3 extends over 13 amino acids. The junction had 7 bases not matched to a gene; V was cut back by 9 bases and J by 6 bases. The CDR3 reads CATKRGAGNEQFF. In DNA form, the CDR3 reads TGCGCCACCAAGCGGGGGGCCGGCAATGAGCAGTTCTTC.

CDR3 DNA sequence: TGTGCCAGCAGTTTCGGGACAGGGGCCACCGGGGAGCTGTTTTTT. The encoded protein is CASSFGTGATGELFF. The rearrangement joins TRBV6-2 or TRBV6-3 to TRBJ2-2; 10 bases are a match to TRBD1. V was clipped by 4 bases and J by 4 bases; unmatched bases: 3. The CDR3 is 15 residues long. In germline, CDR1 is MNHEY, CDR2 SVGEGT.

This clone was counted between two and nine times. CDR3 nucleotides: TGCAGTGCTAGTGTAGCCCGATCCAGGCTAGCGGGGTTGGAGACCCAGTACTTC. Its translation is CSASVARSRLAGLETQYF. The chain is built from TRBV20-1 and TRBJ2-5; 9 positions match TRBD2. Per germline, CDR1 DFQATT and CDR2 SNEGSKA (reference sequence). This CDR3 has 18 amino acids. J lost 5 bases, V lost 3 bases, and 19 bases had no gene match.

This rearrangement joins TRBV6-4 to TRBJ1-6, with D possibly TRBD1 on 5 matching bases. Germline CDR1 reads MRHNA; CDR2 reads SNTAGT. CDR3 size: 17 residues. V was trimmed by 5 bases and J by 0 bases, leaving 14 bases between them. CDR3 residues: CASSRLRVSSYNSPLHF. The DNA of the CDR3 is TGTGCCAGCAGTCGACTCAGGGTCAGCTCCTATAATTCACCCCTCCACTTT.

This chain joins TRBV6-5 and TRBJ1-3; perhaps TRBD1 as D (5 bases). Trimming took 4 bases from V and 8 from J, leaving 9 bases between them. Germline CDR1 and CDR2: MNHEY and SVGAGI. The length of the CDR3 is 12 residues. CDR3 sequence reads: CASSSGIHTIYF. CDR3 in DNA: TGTGCCAGCAGTTCAGGGATACACACCATATATTTT.

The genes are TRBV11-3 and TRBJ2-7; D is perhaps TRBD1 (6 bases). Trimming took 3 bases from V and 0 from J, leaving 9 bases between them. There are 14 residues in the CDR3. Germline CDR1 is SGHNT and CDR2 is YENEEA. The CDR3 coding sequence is TGTGCCAGCAGCTTCCGGGACAACTCCTACGAGCAGTACTTC. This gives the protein CASSFRDNSYEQYF.

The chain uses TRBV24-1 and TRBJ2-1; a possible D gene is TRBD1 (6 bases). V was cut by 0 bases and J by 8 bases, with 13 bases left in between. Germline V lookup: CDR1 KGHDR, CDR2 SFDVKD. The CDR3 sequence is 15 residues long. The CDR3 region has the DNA TGTGCCACCAGTGATTTGGGACAGCCCTTCGATGAGCAGTTCTTC. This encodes CATSDLGQPFDEQFF.

CDR3: CASSLPGQAGTGELFF. The CDR3 coding sequence is TGTGCCAGCAGCTTACCGGGACAGGCAGGCACCGGGGAGCTGTTTTTT. V gene TRBV11-1 combines with J gene TRBJ2-2; TRBD1 aligns across 8 bases. V was clipped by 2 bases and J by 4 bases; unmatched bases: 6. Per germline, CDR1 SGHAT and CDR2 FQDESV (reference sequence). The CDR3 is 16 amino acids.

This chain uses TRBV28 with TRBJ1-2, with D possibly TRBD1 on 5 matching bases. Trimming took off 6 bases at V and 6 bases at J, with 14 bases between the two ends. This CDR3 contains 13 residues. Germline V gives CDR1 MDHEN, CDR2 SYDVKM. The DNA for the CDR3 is TGTGCCAGCAGACGAAGGGCAGGGAATGGCTACACCTTC. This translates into CASRRRAGNGYTF.

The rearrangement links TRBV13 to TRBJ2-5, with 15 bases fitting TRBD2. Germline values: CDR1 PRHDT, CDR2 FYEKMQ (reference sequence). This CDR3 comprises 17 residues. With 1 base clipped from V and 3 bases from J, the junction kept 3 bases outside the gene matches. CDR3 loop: CASSLDGLAGGKETQYF. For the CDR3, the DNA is TGTGCCAGCAGCTTAGACGGACTAGCGGGGGGGAAAGAGACCCAGTACTTC.

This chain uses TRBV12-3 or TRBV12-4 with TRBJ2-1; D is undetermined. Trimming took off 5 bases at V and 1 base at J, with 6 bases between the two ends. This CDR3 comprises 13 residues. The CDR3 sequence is CASSKQSYNEQFF. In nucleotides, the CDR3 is TGTGCCAGCAGTAAACAATCCTACAATGAGCAGTTCTTC.

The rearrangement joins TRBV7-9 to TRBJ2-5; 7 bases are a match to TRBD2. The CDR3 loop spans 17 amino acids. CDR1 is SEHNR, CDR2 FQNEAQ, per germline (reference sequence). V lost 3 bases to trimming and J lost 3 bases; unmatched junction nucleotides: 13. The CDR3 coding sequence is TGTGCCAGCAGCTTTTCTCTTACTAGCGCTGGAGAAGAGACCCAGTACTTC. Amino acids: CASSFSLTSAGEETQYF.

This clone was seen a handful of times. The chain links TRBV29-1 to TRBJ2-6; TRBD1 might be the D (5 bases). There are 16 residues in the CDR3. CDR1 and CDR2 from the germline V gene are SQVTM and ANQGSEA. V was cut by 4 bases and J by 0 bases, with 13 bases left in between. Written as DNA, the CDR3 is TGCAGCGTTGGGGGCAGGGCTGACTCTGGGGCCAACGTCCTGACTTTC. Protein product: CSVGGRADSGANVLTF.

The CDR3 coding sequence is TGCGCCAGCAGCTTGCCAACACGGGACAACATACGAAAACTGTTTTTT. Protein sequence: CASSLPTRDNIRKLFF. The chain has TRBV5-1 and TRBJ1-4; weak D call: TRBD1 (6 bases). Germline-derived CDR1 and CDR2 are SGHRS and YFSETQ. V lost 1 base and J lost 10, with 20 bases in between. CDR3 length: 16 amino acids.

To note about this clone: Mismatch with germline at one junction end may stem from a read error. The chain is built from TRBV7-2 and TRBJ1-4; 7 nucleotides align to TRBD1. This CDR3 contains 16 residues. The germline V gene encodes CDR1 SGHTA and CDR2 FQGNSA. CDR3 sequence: CVSSSSRTGPGEKLFF. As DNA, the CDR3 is TGTGTCAGCAGCTCCTCTCGGACAGGTCCCGGTGAAAAACTGTTTTTT. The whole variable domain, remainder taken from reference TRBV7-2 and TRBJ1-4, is GAGVSQSPSNKVTEKGKDVELRCDPISGHTALYWYRQSLGQGLEFLIYFQGNSAPDKSGLPSDRFSAERTGGSVSTLTIQRTQQEDSAVYLCVSSSSRTGPGEKLFFGSGTQLSVL.

This CDR3 is CAGRGPTYEQYF. The CDR3 nucleotides are TGTGCTGGGAGGGGACCGACCTACGAGCAGTACTTC. This rearrangement joins TRBV2 to TRBJ2-7, with TRBD2 matching over 7 bases. Germline V gene sequence: CDR1 SNHLY, CDR2 FYNNEI. This CDR3 has 12 amino acids.

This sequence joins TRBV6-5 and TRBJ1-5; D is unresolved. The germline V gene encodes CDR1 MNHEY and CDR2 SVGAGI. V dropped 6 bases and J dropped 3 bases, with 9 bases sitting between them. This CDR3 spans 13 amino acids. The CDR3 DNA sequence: TGTGCCAGCAGAGGCAGGAACAATCAGCCCCAGCATTTT. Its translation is CASRGRNNQPQHF.

The CDR3, as DNA: TGTGCCAGCAGCCGAGACAGGAACTACGAGCAGTACTTC. This gives the protein CASSRDRNYEQYF. The chain couples TRBV7-3 to TRBJ2-7; a possible D gene is TRBD1 (6 bases). Trimming left V 5 bases short and J 3 bases short, with 11 bases between. Germline V gene data show CDR1 as SGHTA and CDR2 as FQGTGA. The CDR3 runs to 13 residues.

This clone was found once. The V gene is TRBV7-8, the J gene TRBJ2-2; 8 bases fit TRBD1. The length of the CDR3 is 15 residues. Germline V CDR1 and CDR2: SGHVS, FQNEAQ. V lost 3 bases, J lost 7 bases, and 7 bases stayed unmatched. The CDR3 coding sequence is TGTGCCAGCAGCTTTACCCAGGGGGCGGTCGGGGAGCTGTTTTTT. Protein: CASSFTQGAVGELFF.

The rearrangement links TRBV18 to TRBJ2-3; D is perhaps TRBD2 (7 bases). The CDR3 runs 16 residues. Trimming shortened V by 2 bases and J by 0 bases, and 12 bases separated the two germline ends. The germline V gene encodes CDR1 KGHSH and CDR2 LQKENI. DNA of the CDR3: TGTGCCAGCTCACCATCGGGGGGCCAAAGCACAGATACGCAGTATTTT. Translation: CASSPSGGQSTDTQYF.